This paragraph reports one T cell receptor beta chain. Its antigen remains unidentified. From each donor, an approximately 2.5 ml peripheral blood sample was collected into PAXgene tubes and stored at -80 degrees C. Total RNA was isolated from whole blood with the PAXgene blood miRNA kit on an automated QIAcube, without T cell sorting. Deep TCRalpha and TCRbeta repertoire profiling with unique molecular barcoding was performed on peripheral blood of monozygotic twin pairs concordant or discordant for inflammatory bowel disease. Smoking habits were recorded for all twin pairs, and individuals were classified as current, former or never smokers. From the cysteine through the phenylalanine, the CDR3 covers 19 amino acids. No DNA is listed. Receptors were amplified or captured by 5' RACE. Each TCR library was prepared from about 4,000 ng of total RNA. For each sample, cDNA synthesis was carried out in eight separate reactions using SMARTScribe reverse transcriptase. During cDNA synthesis, template switching was used to introduce unique molecular identifiers that contained a 6-nucleotide sample barcode. TCRalpha and TCRbeta cDNA was amplified in two nested PCRs of roughly 17 and 9 cycles, and bead purification was carried out after each PCR. Before amplification, the cDNA was treated with uracil DNA-glycosylase and purified using the QIAquick PCR purification kit. In the second PCR, Illumina TruSeq-compatible adapters and sample-specific barcodes were added. TapeStation and Qubit were used to check library quality and concentration, and about 4.5 ng of each library was pooled. Pooled libraries were sequenced on an Illumina HiSeq2500 single-index Rapid Run with 2 x 100 bp reads and custom sequencing primers. The original methods were these. MiGEC version 1.2.6 was used for UMI-based consensus assembly to correct PCR and sequencing errors. MiXCR version 2.1.1 handled V(D)J alignment, clonotype assembly and CDR3 extraction. Gene usage, clonotype sharing and MAIT/NKT TCR abundance were normalised by analysing the top 1000, 10 000 and 20 000 clonotypes per sample. After downsampling to 27 000 UMIs, diversity was calculated as the inverse Simpson index using the vegan R package. Paired Mann-Whitney U tests were applied to discordant twin pairs, with Benjamini-Hochberg correction for multiple testing. Following TCRdb reprocessing, every CDR3 protein sequence forms one entry, and DNA is not provided. The V and J calls were not made by the authors but by TCRdb's processing. The sample table records fewer than 110,000 distinct CDR3 sequences. Clones ranked in the top ten supply about 2% of the sample.

The sample originates from a study of monozygotic twins with inflammatory bowel disease (dated by TCRdb to about 2019). Notes on the research overall: In total, 28 monozygotic twin pairs made up the full study: 19 Danish pairs, all IBD-discordant, plus nine German pairs, of which four were IBD-concordant and five were IBD-discordant. Disease-associated traits were sought mainly through comparisons between IBD patients and their genetically identical healthy co-twins within discordant pairs. Each individual had, on average, about 151 000 unique TCRalpha sequences and 181 000 unique TCRbeta sequences available for analysis. Here is what the overall study found, with its caveats: Repertoire similarity did not differ between concordant and discordant twins, which could be due to limited statistical power. Measured by the inverse Simpson index, TCRbeta repertoire diversity was lower in IBD patients than in their healthy co-twins. The results gave no support for a single strong signal or clonotype linked to IBD. Distinction between different T cell subtypes could not be achieved in the analysis. IBD patients shared fewer clonotypes with other individuals than healthy twins did, most markedly in patients showing signs of disease activity. Because patients received different immunosuppressive treatments, the repertoires may have picked up extra background noise and variability between individuals.

Specimen: blood. The receptor was derived from a human donor with ulcerative colitis or Crohn's disease, or a healthy co-twin of an affected twin (not recorded which). This receptor chain uses TRBV12-3 or TRBV12-4 and TRBJ2-3; there is no DNA to check the TCRdb D call of TRBD2. The CDR3 reads as follows: CASSLHPYAGGSGTDTQYF.